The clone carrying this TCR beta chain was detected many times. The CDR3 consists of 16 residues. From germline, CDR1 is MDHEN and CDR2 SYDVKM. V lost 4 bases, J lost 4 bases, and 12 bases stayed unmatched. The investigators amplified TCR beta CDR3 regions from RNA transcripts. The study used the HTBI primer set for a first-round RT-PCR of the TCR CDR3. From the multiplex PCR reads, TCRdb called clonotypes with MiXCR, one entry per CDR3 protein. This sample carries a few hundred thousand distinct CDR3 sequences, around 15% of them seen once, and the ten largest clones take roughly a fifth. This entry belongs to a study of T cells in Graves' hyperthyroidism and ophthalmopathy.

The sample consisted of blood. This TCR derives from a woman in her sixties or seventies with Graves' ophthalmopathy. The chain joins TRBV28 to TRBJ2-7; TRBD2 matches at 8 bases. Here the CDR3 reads CASSSPLPGGGYEQYF. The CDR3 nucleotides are TGTGCCAGCAGTTCACCCCTCCCCGGGGGGGGTTACGAGCAGTACTTC.